The rows below give T cell receptor beta chains drawn from one sample of a study of cytomegalovirus exposure and HLA in healthy donors. The method was immunoSEQ multiplex PCR; TCRdb's version includes in-frame clones alone and lacks a portion of them. The data contain some 170,000 clones, roughly 80% of them seen just once; the ten biggest clones take up about 4.6%. The material sequenced was PBMCs. The source is a man in his forties or fifties in good health and CMV-seronegative. Each CDR3 is given with its conserved first and last residue. D genes are given only for firm matches. Size is stated for part of the rows, as once, few or many counts, or as a class when the clone is expanded.

d_gene	v_gene	j_gene	abundance	CDR3aa	CDR3nt
TRBD2	TRBV5-4	TRBJ2-1	NA	CASSLLAGGYNEQFF	TGTGCCAGCAGCTTACTAGCGGGGGGGTACAATGAGCAGTTCTTC
NA	TRBV19	TRBJ2-4	NA	CASGSGFGKNIQYF	TGTGCCAGTGGTAGTGGTTTCGGCAAAAACATTCAGTACTTC
NA	TRBV7-6	TRBJ2-7	NA	CASSQKYSYSYEQYF	TGTGCCAGCAGCCAAAAATACTCTTACTCCTACGAGCAGTACTTC
NA	TRBV7-2	TRBJ2-2	NA	CASSLIRDTGELFF	TGTGCCAGCAGCTTAATTCGGGACACCGGGGAGCTGTTTTTT
TRBD1	TRBV9	TRBJ1-2	NA	CASSPRTGRVWTHYGYTF	TGTGCCAGCAGCCCTCGGACAGGGAGGGTTTGGACCCACTATGGCTACACCTTC
TRBD1	TRBV7-8	TRBJ1-6	once	CASSLAQGYSYNSPLHF	TGTGCCAGCAGCTTAGCACAGGGGTACTCCTATAATTCACCCCTCCACTTT
TRBD2	TRBV11-2	TRBJ2-5	NA	CASSLLAGGYQETQYF	TGTGCCAGCAGCTTATTGGCGGGGGGGTACCAAGAGACCCAGTACTTC
TRBD1	TRBV7-6	TRBJ2-5	NA	CASSSYRGHETQYF	TGTGCCAGCAGCTCATACAGGGGGCATGAGACCCAGTACTTC
TRBD2	TRBV7-9	TRBJ2-1	NA	CASSLAGGSNEQFF	TGTGCCAGCAGCTTAGCGGGGGGGAGCAATGAGCAGTTCTTC
NA	TRBV2	TRBJ2-7	NA	CASVRESYEQYF	TGTGCCAGCGTTCGGGAGAGCTACGAGCAGTACTTC
TRBD2	TRBV19	TRBJ2-1	NA	CASSLAGTYNEQFF	TGTGCCAGTAGTCTAGCGGGGACCTACAATGAGCAGTTCTTC
NA	TRBV5-6	TRBJ1-3	NA	CASSLTARNTIYF	TGTGCCAGCAGCTTGACAGCCAGAAACACCATATATTTT
TRBD2	TRBV7-9	TRBJ2-2	NA	CAAGLAGDNTGELFF	TGTGCCGCCGGACTAGCGGGGGATAACACCGGGGAGCTGTTTTTT
NA	TRBV30	TRBJ1-1	NA	CAWSATSEAFF	TGTGCCTGGAGTGCAACGAGTGAGGCTTTCTTT
NA	TRBV5-1	TRBJ1-2	NA	CASSLATDKGYGYTF	TGCGCCAGCAGCTTGGCCACGGACAAGGGCTATGGCTACACCTTC
TRBD1	TRBV2	TRBJ2-7	NA	CATIQTGVLNEQYF	TGTGCCACCATTCAGACAGGGGTATTGAACGAGCAGTACTTC
NA	TRBV2	TRBJ1-5	few	CASSRGLNSNQPQHF	TGTGCCAGCAGTAGAGGACTAAATAGCAATCAGCCCCAGCATTTT
NA	TRBV6-6	TRBJ1-2	NA	CASRRGYGYTF	TGTGCCAGCAGAAGGGGTTATGGCTACACCTTC
NA	TRBV28	TRBJ2-7	NA	CASSPTQANYEQYF	TGTGCCAGCAGTCCCACCCAGGCCAACTACGAGCAGTACTTC
TRBD1	TRBV7-8	TRBJ1-4	NA	CASSLSRGRHNEKLFF	TGTGCCAGCAGCTTATCGAGGGGGCGCCATAATGAAAAACTGTTTTTT
TRBD1	TRBV7-6	TRBJ1-1	once	CASSLSRDSLNTEAFF	TGTGCCAGCAGCCTCTCTCGGGACAGTCTGAACACTGAAGCTTTCTTT
NA	TRBV19	TRBJ2-7	few	CASSIFGTSDRYEQYF	TGTGCCAGTAGTATTTTTGGGACATCAGATCGGTACGAGCAGTACTTC
TRBD1	TRBV14	TRBJ2-7	NA	CASSQDVGQAYEQYF	TGTGCCAGCAGCCAAGATGTAGGACAGGCCTACGAGCAGTACTTC
TRBD1	TRBV29-1	TRBJ1-2	NA	CSVPDREVYGYTF	TGCAGCGTTCCGGACAGGGAAGTCTATGGCTACACCTTC
NA	TRBV19	TRBJ1-2	NA	CASTYNTGYTDGYTF	TGTGCCAGTACCTATAATACAGGGTATACAGATGGCTACACCTTC
TRBD1	TRBV5-4	TRBJ1-1	NA	CASSLTGGTEAFF	TGTGCCAGCAGCCTGACAGGGGGCACTGAAGCTTTCTTT
NA	TRBV4-2	TRBJ2-7	NA	CASSQDYNEQYF	TGTGCCAGCAGCCAAGATTATAACGAGCAGTACTTC
NA	TRBV28	TRBJ1-3	NA	CASSLIPSSGNTIYF	TGTGCCAGCAGTTTAATCCCGAGCTCTGGAAACACCATATATTTT
TRBD1	TRBV5-1	TRBJ2-2	NA	CASSLASGQGTTGELFF	TGCGCCAGCAGCTTGGCCTCAGGACAGGGGACCACCGGGGAGCTGTTTTTT
TRBD2	TRBV19	TRBJ2-3	NA	CASSILAGGSTDTQYF	TGTGCCAGTAGTATACTAGCGGGGGGAAGCACAGATACGCAGTATTTT
TRBD2	TRBV4-3	TRBJ2-1	few	CASSHSSGETRNEQFF	TGCGCCAGCAGCCACTCTAGCGGGGAAACGAGGAATGAGCAGTTCTTC
NA	TRBV29-1	TRBJ2-1	NA	CSAPTLRKGGTGTHEQFF	TGCAGCGCTCCAACCCTCCGGAAGGGGGGGACAGGAACTCATGAGCAGTTCTTC
TRBD1	TRBV10-3	TRBJ2-5	NA	CAISVSDRQETQYF	TGTGCCATCAGTGTGTCGGACAGGCAAGAGACCCAGTACTTC
NA	TRBV6-1	TRBJ2-2	few	CASSESGGGLDTGELFF	TGTGCCAGCAGTGAAAGTGGAGGGGGCCTGGACACCGGGGAGCTGTTTTTT
TRBD1	TRBV7-9	TRBJ1-2	NA	CASSLWTGSGYTF	TGTGCCAGCAGCTTATGGACAGGGAGTGGCTACACCTTC
NA	TRBV2	TRBJ1-2	NA	CASRTDIEGYTF	TGTGCCAGCAGGACAGACATTGAAGGCTACACCTTC
TRBD1	TRBV18	TRBJ1-1	NA	CASSQGQITEAFF	TGTGCCAGCTCACAGGGACAGATCACTGAAGCTTTCTTT
NA	TRBV6-5	TRBJ1-2	NA	CATGSGLYGYTF	TGTGCCACCGGATCTGGGCTCTATGGCTACACCTTC
NA	TRBV4-2	TRBJ2-2	NA	CASSPLQGMNTGELFF	TGTGCCAGCAGCCCACTTCAGGGGATGAACACCGGGGAGCTGTTTTTT
NA	TRBV4-2	TRBJ1-4	NA	CASSQGPWGLGEKLFF	TGTGCCAGCAGCCAAGGCCCTTGGGGCTTAGGTGAAAAACTGTTTTTT
NA	TRBV30	TRBJ1-4	NA	CAWSSSTNEKLFF	TGTGCCTGGAGTTCGTCTACCAATGAAAAACTGTTTTTT
NA	TRBV11-2	TRBJ1-2	NA	CASSLDPADYYGYTF	TGTGCCAGCAGCTTAGATCCGGCGGACTACTATGGCTACACCTTC
NA	TRBV7-6	TRBJ1-5	NA	CASSLYANQPQHF	TGTGCCAGCAGCTTATATGCGAATCAGCCCCAGCATTTT
NA	TRBV27	TRBJ2-2	NA	CASSPRTVSRAGELFF	TGTGCCAGCAGTCCCAGGACAGTAAGCAGGGCCGGGGAGCTGTTTTTT
TRBD1	TRBV28	TRBJ2-7	NA	CASSQGQNYEQYF	TGTGCCAGCAGTCAGGGACAGAACTACGAGCAGTACTTC
TRBD1	TRBV27	TRBJ2-2	few	CASSFPTGRNTGELFF	TGTGCCAGCAGTTTCCCGACAGGGCGGAACACCGGGGAGCTGTTTTTT
TRBD1	TRBV6-5	TRBJ2-2	NA	CASSYSPQGATGELFF	TGTGCCAGCAGTTACTCGCCACAGGGGGCTACCGGGGAGCTGTTTTTT
TRBD2	TRBV10-3	TRBJ2-3	NA	CAISPTILAGVNTDTQYF	TGTGCCATCAGTCCCACCATTTTAGCGGGGGTCAACACAGATACGCAGTATTTT
TRBD1	TRBV18	TRBJ2-5	few	CASSPPGTAKETQYF	TGTGCCAGCTCACCACCCGGGACAGCAAAAGAGACCCAGTACTTC
TRBD1	TRBV15	TRBJ2-1	NA	CATFSGQAHPYNEQFF	TGTGCCACCTTCTCAGGACAGGCCCACCCCTACAATGAGCAGTTCTTC
NA	TRBV12-5	TRBJ2-2	NA	CASGSFRDNTGELFF	TGTGCTAGTGGTTCTTTCAGGGATAACACCGGGGAGCTGTTTTTT
TRBD1	TRBV30	TRBJ1-2	NA	CAWSAGGQGAHFYGYTF	TGTGCCTGGAGTGCCGGGGGACAGGGGGCCCACTTCTATGGCTACACCTTC